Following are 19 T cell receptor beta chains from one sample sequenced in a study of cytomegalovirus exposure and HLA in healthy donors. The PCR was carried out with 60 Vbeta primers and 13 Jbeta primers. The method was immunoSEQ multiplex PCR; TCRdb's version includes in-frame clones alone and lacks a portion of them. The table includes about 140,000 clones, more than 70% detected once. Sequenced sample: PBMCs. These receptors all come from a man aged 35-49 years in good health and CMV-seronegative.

The CDR3 spells CASSPIGVMSGELFF. Written as DNA, the CDR3 is TGTGCCAGCTCACCCATCGGGGTTATGTCCGGGGAGCTGTTTTTT. The V call is TRBV18, the J call TRBJ2-2; a possible D gene is TRBD2 (5 bases). The ends were cut back, 3 bases at V and 6 bases at J, with 14 bases in the middle. This CDR3 comprises 15 residues. The germline gives CDR1 KGHSH, CDR2 LQKENI.

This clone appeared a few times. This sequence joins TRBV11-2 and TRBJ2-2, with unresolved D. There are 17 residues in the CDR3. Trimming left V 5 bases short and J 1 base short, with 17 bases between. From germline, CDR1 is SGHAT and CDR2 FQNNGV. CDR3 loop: CASSPASDFRNTGELFF. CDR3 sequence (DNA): TGTGCCAGCAGCCCAGCCTCCGACTTCCGGAACACCGGGGAGCTGTTTTTT.

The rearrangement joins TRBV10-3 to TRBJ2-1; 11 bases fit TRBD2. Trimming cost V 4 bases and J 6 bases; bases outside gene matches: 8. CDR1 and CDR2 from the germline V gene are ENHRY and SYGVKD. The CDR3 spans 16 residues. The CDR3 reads CAISGLSGGAGNEQFF. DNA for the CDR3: TGTGCCATCAGTGGGCTTAGCGGGGGGGCCGGCAATGAGCAGTTCTTC.

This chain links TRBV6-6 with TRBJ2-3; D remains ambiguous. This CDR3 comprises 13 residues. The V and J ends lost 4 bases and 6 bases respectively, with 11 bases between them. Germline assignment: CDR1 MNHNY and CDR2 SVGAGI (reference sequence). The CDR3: CASSFPPGDTQYF. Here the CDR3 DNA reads TGTGCCAGCAGTTTTCCCCCCGGGGATACGCAGTATTTT.

The CDR3 region is CASSAWGTGGNYGYTF. The CDR3 DNA reads as TGTGCCAGCAGCGCGTGGGGGACAGGGGGGAACTATGGCTACACCTTC. This chain links TRBV9 with TRBJ1-2; 11 bases are shared with TRBD1. Losses at the gene ends were 3 bases for V and 2 bases for J; bases not matched to a gene: 6. Germline CDR1 is SGDLS and CDR2 is YYNGEE. This CDR3 contains 16 residues.

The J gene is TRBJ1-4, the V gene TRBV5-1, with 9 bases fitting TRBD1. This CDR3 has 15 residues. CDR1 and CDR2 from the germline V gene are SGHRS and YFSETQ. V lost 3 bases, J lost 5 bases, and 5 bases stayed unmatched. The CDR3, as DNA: TGCGCCAGCAGCTCTGCCGGGACAGGGAATGAAAAACTGTTTTTT. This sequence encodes CASSSAGTGNEKLFF.

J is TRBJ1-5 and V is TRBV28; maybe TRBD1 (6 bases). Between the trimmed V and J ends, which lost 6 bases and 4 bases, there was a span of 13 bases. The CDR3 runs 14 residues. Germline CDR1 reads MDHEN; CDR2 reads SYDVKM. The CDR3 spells CASRAGDRNQPQHF. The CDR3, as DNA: TGTGCCAGCAGGGCAGGGGATCGTAATCAGCCCCAGCATTTT.

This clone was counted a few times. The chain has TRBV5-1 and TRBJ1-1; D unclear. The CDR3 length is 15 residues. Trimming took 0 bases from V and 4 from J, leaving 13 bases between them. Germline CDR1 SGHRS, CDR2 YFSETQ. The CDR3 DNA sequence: TGCGCCAGCAGCTTGGTACAGTTATTCCGCACTGAAGCTTTCTTT. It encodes CASSLVQLFRTEAFF. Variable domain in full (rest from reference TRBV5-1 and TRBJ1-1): KAGVTQTPRYLIKTRGQQVTLSCSPISGHRSVSWYQQTPGQGLQFLFEYFSETQRNKGNFPGRFSGRQFSNSRSEMNVSTLELGDSALYLCASSLVQLFRTEAFFGQGTRLTVV.

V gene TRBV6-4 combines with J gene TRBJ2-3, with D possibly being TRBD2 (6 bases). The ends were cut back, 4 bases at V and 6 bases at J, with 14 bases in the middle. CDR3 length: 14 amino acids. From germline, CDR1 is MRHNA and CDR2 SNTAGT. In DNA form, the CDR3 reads TGTGCCAGCAGTGGAGCGGGCCTGGGGGATACGCAGTATTTT. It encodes CASSGAGLGDTQYF.

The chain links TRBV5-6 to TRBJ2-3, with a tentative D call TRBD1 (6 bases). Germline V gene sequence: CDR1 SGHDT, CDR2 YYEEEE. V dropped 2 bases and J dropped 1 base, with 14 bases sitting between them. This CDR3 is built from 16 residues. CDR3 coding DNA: TGTGCCAGCAGCTTACCCATGGGGGCTCGCACAGATACGCAGTATTTT. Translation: CASSLPMGARTDTQYF.

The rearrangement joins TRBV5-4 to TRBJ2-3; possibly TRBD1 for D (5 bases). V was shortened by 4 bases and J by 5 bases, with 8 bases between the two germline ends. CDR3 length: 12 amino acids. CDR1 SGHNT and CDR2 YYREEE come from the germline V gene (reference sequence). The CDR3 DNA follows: TGTGCCAGCAGCCCAACAGGAGATACGCAGTATTTT. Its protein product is CASSPTGDTQYF.

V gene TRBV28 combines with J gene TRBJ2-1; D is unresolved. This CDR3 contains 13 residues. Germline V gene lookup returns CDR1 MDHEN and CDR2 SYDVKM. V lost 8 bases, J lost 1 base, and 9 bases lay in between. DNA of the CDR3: TGTGCCAGCGTCGCAGAATCCTACAATGAGCAGTTCTTC. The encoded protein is CASVAESYNEQFF.

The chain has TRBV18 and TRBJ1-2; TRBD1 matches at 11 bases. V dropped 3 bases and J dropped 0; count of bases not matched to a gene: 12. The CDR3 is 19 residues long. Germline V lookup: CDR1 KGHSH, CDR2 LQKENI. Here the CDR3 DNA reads TGTGCCAGCTCACCGGACAGGGGGCGTTTAAGGCTGACTAACTATGGCTACACCTTC. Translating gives CASSPDRGRLRLTNYGYTF. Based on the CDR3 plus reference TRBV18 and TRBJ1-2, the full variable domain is NAGVMQNPRHLVRRRGQEARLRCSPMKGHSHVYWYRQLPEEGLKFMVYLQKENIIDESGMPKERFSAEFPKEGPSILRIQQVVRGDSAAYFCASSPDRGRLRLTNYGYTFGSGTRLTVV.

For the CDR3, the DNA is TGCGCCAGCAGCTTTGAGCCTAGCGGAAGAATAAGGAGCTCCTACGAGCAGTACTTC. This encodes CASSFEPSGRIRSSYEQYF. This rearrangement joins TRBV5-1 to TRBJ2-5; 7 bases map to TRBD2. The DNA end is more similar to TRBJ2-7, so the J call may be wrong. Germline loops: CDR1 SGHRS, CDR2 YFSETQ. The CDR3 loop spans 19 amino acids.

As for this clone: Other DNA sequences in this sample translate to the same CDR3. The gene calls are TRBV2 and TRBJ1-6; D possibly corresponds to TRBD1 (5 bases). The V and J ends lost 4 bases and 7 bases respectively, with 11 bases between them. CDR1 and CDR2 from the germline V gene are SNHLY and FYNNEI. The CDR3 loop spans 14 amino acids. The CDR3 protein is CASSVGQGNSPLHF. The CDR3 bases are TGTGCCAGCAGTGTGGGTCAGGGCAATTCACCCCTCCACTTT.

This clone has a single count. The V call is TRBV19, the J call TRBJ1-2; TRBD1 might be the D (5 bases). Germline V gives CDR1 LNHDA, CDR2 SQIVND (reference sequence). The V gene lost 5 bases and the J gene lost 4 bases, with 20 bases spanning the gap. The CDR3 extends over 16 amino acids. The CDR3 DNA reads TGTGCCAGTAGTCCTCACGGGGGGAACCTACCCTATGGCTACACCTTC. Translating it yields CASSPHGGNLPYGYTF.

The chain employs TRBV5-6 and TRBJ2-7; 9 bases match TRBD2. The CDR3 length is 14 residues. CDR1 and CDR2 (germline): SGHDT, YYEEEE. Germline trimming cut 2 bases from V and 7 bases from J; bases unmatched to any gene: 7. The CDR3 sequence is CASSFGGGAQEQYF. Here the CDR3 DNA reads TGTGCCAGCAGCTTTGGCGGGGGGGCGCAAGAGCAGTACTTC. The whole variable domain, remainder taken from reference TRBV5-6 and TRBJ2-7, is DAGVTQSPTHLIKTRGQQVTLRCSPKSGHDTVSWYQQALGQGPQFIFQYYEEEERQRGNFPDRFSGHQFPNYSSELNVNALLLGDSALYLCASSFGGGAQEQYFGPGTRLTVT.

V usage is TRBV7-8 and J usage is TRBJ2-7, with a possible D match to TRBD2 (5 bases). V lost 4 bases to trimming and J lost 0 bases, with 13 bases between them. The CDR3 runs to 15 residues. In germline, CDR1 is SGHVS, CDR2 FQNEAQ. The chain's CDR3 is CASSSRDFVSYEQYF. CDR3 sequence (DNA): TGTGCCAGCAGCTCTCGGGATTTTGTCTCCTACGAGCAGTACTTC.

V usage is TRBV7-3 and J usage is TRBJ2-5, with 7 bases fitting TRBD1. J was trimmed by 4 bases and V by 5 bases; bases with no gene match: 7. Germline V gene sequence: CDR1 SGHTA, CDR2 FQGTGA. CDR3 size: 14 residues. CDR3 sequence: CASSVSGGAETQYF. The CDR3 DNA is TGTGCCAGCAGCGTTTCAGGGGGTGCAGAGACCCAGTACTTC.